The subject of this entry is one TCR beta chain. What it recognizes is unknown. The V and J ends lost 3 bases and 4 bases respectively, with 10 bases between them. Germline values: CDR1 KGHSH, CDR2 LQKENI. The CDR3 has 13 residues. Naive CD45RA+ and memory CD45RA-negative subsets were split from CD4+ cells. This specimen belongs to a study of shared clonotypes between healthy human individuals. Study-level results: Naive CD4 clonotypes were shared across a few donors at 4.5% to 6.5%.

The material for each subset, its genomic DNA, was split evenly across several immunoSEQ plates. The table came from immunoSEQ multiplex PCR; TCRdb's copy has only in-frame clones and leaves some out. In the table there are about 600,000 clones, 97% of which are singletons. This TCR was sampled from a woman younger than 45 in good health. The chain carries TRBV18 and TRBJ2-7; a possible D gene is TRBD1 (5 bases). The source material was naive CD4+ T cells sorted from blood. This sample's subset: CD45RA+ positively selected. CDR3 DNA: TGTGCCAGCTCACCGAGACAGCTTTACGAGCAGTACTTC. It translates to CASSPRQLYEQYF.